These 32 T cell receptor beta chains were sequenced from one sample in a study of a mutant IDH1 vaccine in newly diagnosed glioma (dated by TCRdb to the early 2020s). Taken with the paper, the label for time point translates to: week 11, during vaccination. Each vaccine dose was 300 ug of a 20-mer mutant IDH1 peptide in Montanide, given subcutaneously with topical imiquimod. The receptor library was made with the immunoSEQ multiplex PCR assay. Sourced from immuneACCESS, this table was stored by TCRdb with only in-frame sequences that have V and J called. A share of the clones is absent; for the studies checked, an unresolved V gene accounts for under half, and the remainder has no known explanation. The sample has about 64,000 clones on record, about 81% of them singletons. Clones ranked in the top ten supply about 8.2% of the sample. The antigens these receptors bind are not known. The material sequenced was PBMCs, taken from a glioma patient whose treatment included an IDH1 peptide vaccine. These receptors all come from a woman between 45 and 65 years old with glioma.

This chain joins TRBV5-1 and TRBJ2-5; 7 positions match TRBD2. CDR1 is SGHRS, CDR2 YFSETQ, per germline. The CDR3 consists of 14 residues. V was clipped by 0 bases and J by 5 bases; unmatched bases: 4. The CDR3 nucleotides read TGCGCCAGCAGCTTGGGGGGGGACTATGAGACCCAGTACTTC. This codes for CASSLGGDYETQYF.

The chain carries TRBV6-5 and TRBJ2-7, with D possibly TRBD2 on 7 matching bases. Looked up from germline, CDR1 is MNHEY and CDR2 is SVGAGI. Trimming removed 6 bases from V and 3 bases from J, with 12 bases in between. The CDR3 is 13 residues long. The CDR3 sequence is CASSPGEGYEQYF. The CDR3 region has the DNA TGTGCCAGCAGCCCAGGGGAGGGCTACGAGCAGTACTTC.

The chain carries TRBV19 and TRBJ2-2, with D unclear. Trimming left V 1 base short and J 3 bases short, with 3 bases between. This CDR3 is 13 amino acids long. Per the germline V gene, CDR1 is LNHDA and CDR2 is SQIVND (reference sequence). CDR3 sequence reads: CASSIVDTGELFF. The CDR3 region has the DNA TGTGCCAGTAGTATAGTTGACACCGGGGAGCTGTTTTTT.

The chain is built from TRBV6-1 and TRBJ1-5, with TRBD1 as a possible D gene (5 bases). The CDR3 totals 13 residues. With 7 bases removed from V and 4 bases from J, the gap between germline ends came to 11 bases. Per the germline V gene, CDR1 is MNHNS and CDR2 is SASEGT. In nucleotides, the CDR3 is TGTGCCAGCAACCCGACAGCAAATCAGCCCCAGCATTTT. Protein: CASNPTANQPQHF.

CDR3 in amino acids: CASSPLGLSYGYTF. Written as DNA, the CDR3 is TGTGCCAGTAGTCCGCTGGGGTTGTCATATGGCTACACCTTC. The V gene is TRBV19, the J gene TRBJ1-2; D is uncertain. V dropped 5 bases and J dropped 5 bases, with 15 bases sitting between them. The CDR3 is made up of 14 amino acids. CDR1 is LNHDA and CDR2 is SQIVND in the germline V gene (reference sequence).

J is TRBJ2-2 and V is TRBV2, with a possible D match to TRBD1 (6 bases). This CDR3 has 14 residues. The V end lost 8 bases, the J end lost 4 bases, and 14 bases lay between the germline ends. CDR1 is SNHLY and CDR2 is FYNNEI in the germline V gene. As DNA, the CDR3 is TGTGCCAGCGCAGGGGATAGGAGCACCGGGGAGCTGTTTTTT. This codes for CASAGDRSTGELFF.

This chain uses TRBV15 with TRBJ2-7; unclear D gene. The CDR3 consists of 13 residues. CDR1 is LNHNV and CDR2 is YYDKDF in the germline V gene (reference sequence). The V and J ends lost 1 base and 0 bases respectively, with 4 bases between them. Written as DNA, the CDR3 is TGTGCCACCAGCAGAGGCCCCTCCTACGAGCAGTACTTC. Residues: CATSRGPSYEQYF.

The chain uses TRBV10-1 and TRBJ1-3, with a possible D match to TRBD1 (5 bases). Germline CDR1 reads WNHNN; CDR2 reads SYGVQD (reference sequence). The germline V and J ends were trimmed by 6 bases and 5 bases, with 14 bases remaining between them. The CDR3 length is 14 residues. The CDR3 reads CASSAPTERNTIYF. CDR3 in DNA: TGCGCCAGCAGCGCCCCGACAGAGCGAAACACCATATATTTT.

V is TRBV9 and J is TRBJ1-6; D is undetermined. The CDR3 totals 14 residues. V dropped 3 bases and J dropped 12 bases, with 16 bases sitting between them. Per the germline V gene, CDR1 is SGDLS and CDR2 is YYNGEE. The CDR3 reads CASSASSSELPLHF. DNA for the CDR3: TGTGCCAGCAGCGCCAGCTCGTCCGAGTTACCCCTCCACTTT. Complete variable domain (other parts from reference TRBV9 and TRBJ1-6): DSGVTQTPKHLITATGQRVTLRCSPRSGDLSVYWYQQSLDQGLQFLIQYYNGEERAKGNILERFSAQQFPDLHSELNLSSLELGDSALYFCASSASSSELPLHFGNGTRLTVT.

The chain is built from TRBV4-3 and TRBJ1-1, with D uncertain. The germline gives CDR1 LGHNA, CDR2 YSLEER. Trimming removed 1 base from V and 1 base from J, with 10 bases in between. This CDR3 region has 15 residues. Written as DNA, the CDR3 is TGCGCCAGCAGCCAAGGCAAGGGTTGGAACACTGAAGCTTTCTTT. It encodes CASSQGKGWNTEAFF.

This clone was seen more than once but under ten times. This chain uses TRBV11-2 with TRBJ1-6; D gene ambiguous. The germline V gene encodes CDR1 SGHAT and CDR2 FQNNGV. The CDR3 has 14 amino acids. Trimming left V 11 bases short and J 0 bases short, with 11 bases between. The CDR3 loop is CASGSSSYNSPLHF. The CDR3 nucleotides are TGTGCCTCTGGGTCGAGCTCCTATAATTCACCCCTCCACTTT. Looking up the rest from reference TRBV11-2 and TRBJ1-6 gives the full variable domain: EAGVAQSPRYKIIEKRQSVAFWCNPISGHATLYWYQQILGQGPKLLIQFQNNGVVDDSQLPKDRFSAERLKGVDSTLKIQPAKLEDSAVYLCASGSSSYNSPLHFGNGTRLTVT.

The J gene is TRBJ2-3, the V gene TRBV15; D uncertain. Trimming cost V 0 bases and J 3 bases, with 10 bases left between them. The length of the CDR3 is 15 residues. Germline-derived CDR1 and CDR2 are LNHNV and YYDKDF (reference sequence). The CDR3 region is CATSRDSPGTDTQYF. CDR3 nucleotides: TGTGCCACCAGCAGAGATTCTCCTGGGACAGATACGCAGTATTTT.

This clone was picked up a small number of times. This sequence joins TRBV6-5 and TRBJ1-4; 7 positions match TRBD1. The CDR3 consists of 14 residues. The V gene end was trimmed by 0 bases and the J gene end by 7 bases; junction bases not matched to a gene: 2. Germline CDR1 is MNHEY and CDR2 is SVGAGI. The CDR3 loop reads CASSYSGQLEKLFF. CDR3 nucleotides: TGTGCCAGCAGTTACTCGGGACAGCTTGAAAAACTGTTTTTT.

This chain joins TRBV6-1 and TRBJ2-7; tentative D call: TRBD1 (5 bases). V was cut by 5 bases and J by 3 bases, with 8 bases left in between. This CDR3 has 12 residues. Looked up from germline, CDR1 is MNHNS and CDR2 is SASEGT. This chain's CDR3 is CASSLQDYEQYF. DNA of the CDR3: TGTGCCAGCAGTTTACAGGACTACGAGCAGTACTTC.

The V gene is TRBV6-5, the J gene TRBJ1-2, with a possible D match to TRBD1 (6 bases). V was shortened by 2 bases and J by 2 bases, with 6 bases between the two germline ends. CDR3 length equals 13 residues. Germline V lookup: CDR1 MNHEY, CDR2 SVGAGI. This CDR3 reads CASSYQGNYGYTF. CDR3 nucleotides: TGTGCCAGCAGTTACCAGGGGAACTATGGCTACACCTTC.

This clone has just one count. The rearrangement joins TRBV19 to TRBJ2-4, with D possibly matching TRBD2 (6 bases). Germline CDR1 LNHDA, CDR2 SQIVND (reference sequence). There are 16 residues in the CDR3. The ends were cut back, 7 bases at V and 1 base at J, with 17 bases in the middle. The CDR3 reads CASKFTGGGAKNIQYF. The CDR3 bases are TGTGCCAGTAAATTCACAGGTGGGGGGGCCAAAAACATTCAGTACTTC. The full variable domain, its missing parts supplied by reference TRBV19 and TRBJ2-4, is DGGITQSPKYLFRKEGQNVTLSCEQNLNHDAMYWYRQDPGQGLRLIYYSQIVNDFQKGDIAEGYSVSREKKESFPLTVTSAQKNPTAFYLCASKFTGGGAKNIQYFGAGTRLSVL.

This chain joins TRBV19 and TRBJ2-7; 8 bases fit TRBD2. With 10 bases clipped from V and 2 bases from J, the junction kept 13 bases outside the gene matches. The CDR3 consists of 15 residues. Germline CDR1 and CDR2: LNHDA and SQIVND (reference sequence). CDR3 region: CATAVSGDVTYEQYF. In DNA, the CDR3 is TGTGCCACCGCGGTTAGCGGGGACGTAACCTACGAGCAGTACTTC.

V usage is TRBV6-5 and J usage is TRBJ2-2; the D is unclear. V was shortened by 0 bases and J by 2 bases, with 7 bases between the two germline ends. CDR1 is MNHEY, CDR2 SVGAGI, per germline. The CDR3 covers 15 residues. The CDR3 coding sequence is TGTGCCAGCAGTTACTCGAACACAAACACCGGGGAGCTGTTTTTT. This translates into CASSYSNTNTGELFF.

The rearrangement uses TRBV19 and TRBJ1-6; no reliable D call. The germline V gene encodes CDR1 LNHDA and CDR2 SQIVND (reference sequence). There are 13 residues in the CDR3. The V end was cut by 7 bases, the J end by 7 bases, with 11 bases between. CDR3 coding DNA: TGTGCCAGTAACCAGTTAGACAATTCACCCCTCCACTTT. Protein sequence: CASNQLDNSPLHF. Combining the CDR3 with reference TRBV19 and TRBJ1-6 gives the whole variable domain DGGITQSPKYLFRKEGQNVTLSCEQNLNHDAMYWYRQDPGQGLRLIYYSQIVNDFQKGDIAEGYSVSREKKESFPLTVTSAQKNPTAFYLCASNQLDNSPLHFGNGTRLTVT.

This clone was observed a single time. This chain connects TRBV5-1 to TRBJ1-1; no reliable D call. Trimming cost V 4 bases and J 7 bases, with 14 bases left between them. CDR3 length equals 13 residues. Germline lookup yields CDR1 SGHRS and CDR2 YFSETQ. In nucleotides, the CDR3 is TGCGCCAGCAGCGAGGGCGTCGGACTTGAAGCTTTCTTT. Amino acids: CASSEGVGLEAFF.

The chain is built from TRBV27 and TRBJ1-2; TRBD1 agrees at 12 bases. This CDR3 is built from 17 residues. CDR1 is MNHEY and CDR2 is SMNVEV in the germline V gene (reference sequence). Unmatched junction bases numbered 9, after V lost 5 bases and J lost 2 bases. DNA for the CDR3: TGTGCCAGCAGTCTCGAATGGGACAGGGGGCGAAACTATGGCTACACCTTC. This sequence encodes CASSLEWDRGRNYGYTF.

Only a few counts were recorded for this clone. V gene TRBV5-1 combines with J gene TRBJ1-1; TRBD1 might be the D (6 bases). Per the germline V gene, CDR1 is SGHRS and CDR2 is YFSETQ. The CDR3 runs 14 residues. Trimming shortened V by 4 bases and J by 2 bases, and 12 bases separated the two germline ends. The CDR3 here is CASSMGHRNTEAFF. The CDR3 DNA is TGCGCCAGCAGCATGGGACACCGAAACACTGAAGCTTTCTTT.

This clone showed up just once. Here the CDR3 DNA reads TGCGCCAGCAGCTTACAGAGTGTTAACACTGAAGCTTTCTTT. Protein: CASSLQSVNTEAFF. This sequence joins TRBV5-1 and TRBJ1-1, with D unresolved. CDR1 is SGHRS, CDR2 YFSETQ, per germline. The CDR3 consists of 14 residues. Trimming left V 2 bases short and J 2 bases short, with 10 bases between.

This clone was recorded a few times. V is TRBV30 and J is TRBJ2-1, with a possible D match to TRBD1 (5 bases). Trimming took 0 bases from V and 4 from J, leaving 7 bases between them. CDR3 length equals 13 residues. Germline CDR1 GTSNPN, CDR2 SVGIG (reference sequence). The CDR3 DNA reads as TGTGCCTGGAGTGTAGGGGCTTACAATGAGCAGTTCTTC. As protein: CAWSVGAYNEQFF. The variable domain in full, with the rest retrieved from reference TRBV30 and TRBJ2-1, is SQTIHQWPATLVQPVGSPLSLECTVEGTSNPNLYWYRQAAGRGLQLLFYSVGIGQISSEVPQNLSASRPQDRQFILSSKKLLLSDSGFYLCAWSVGAYNEQFFGPGTRLTVL.

This clone has only one observation. The J gene is TRBJ1-1, the V gene TRBV5-6, with TRBD1 matching over 8 bases. Germline values: CDR1 SGHDT, CDR2 YYEEEE. The CDR3 runs 15 residues. With 0 bases clipped from V and 0 bases from J, the junction kept 1 base outside the gene matches. This CDR3 is CASSLGTGLNTEAFF. CDR3 nucleotide sequence: TGTGCCAGCAGCTTGGGGACAGGGCTGAACACTGAAGCTTTCTTT. The full variable domain, with the rest looked up from reference TRBV5-6 and TRBJ1-1, is DAGVTQSPTHLIKTRGQQVTLRCSPKSGHDTVSWYQQALGQGPQFIFQYYEEEERQRGNFPDRFSGHQFPNYSSELNVNALLLGDSALYLCASSLGTGLNTEAFFGQGTRLTVV.

The V gene is TRBV2, the J gene TRBJ1-1; a possible D gene is TRBD1 (6 bases). From germline, CDR1 is SNHLY and CDR2 FYNNEI. V lost 6 bases and J 4 bases, leaving 15 bases between the germline ends. The CDR3 is made up of 14 amino acids. Written as DNA, the CDR3 is TGTGCCAGCAGATCTTTAGGGGGGGCCACTGAAGCTTTCTTT. This translates into CASRSLGGATEAFF.

The CDR3 bases are TGCGCCAGCAGATCACAGGGACTCGACACTGAAGCTTTCTTT. This sequence encodes CASRSQGLDTEAFF. The chain is built from TRBV5-1 and TRBJ1-1; a weak D match, TRBD1 (6 bases). This CDR3 is 14 amino acids long. In germline, CDR1 is SGHRS, CDR2 YFSETQ. Trimming took 5 bases from V and 3 from J, leaving 14 bases between them. Filled out from reference TRBV5-1 and TRBJ1-1, the complete variable domain reads KAGVTQTPRYLIKTRGQQVTLSCSPISGHRSVSWYQQTPGQGLQFLFEYFSETQRNKGNFPGRFSGRQFSNSRSEMNVSTLELGDSALYLCASRSQGLDTEAFFGQGTRLTVV.

The chain links TRBV7-9 to TRBJ1-1; D unclear. From germline, CDR1 is SEHNR and CDR2 FQNEAQ (reference sequence). The CDR3 has 13 residues. V was pared by 1 base and J by 8 bases, with 11 bases between. The CDR3 loop is CASSLVGTSEAFF. The CDR3, as DNA: TGTGCCAGCAGCTTAGTGGGCACAAGCGAAGCTTTCTTT.

This clone was seen only once. The chain has TRBV19 and TRBJ2-7, with D perhaps TRBD1 or TRBD2 (5 bases each). Germline V gives CDR1 LNHDA, CDR2 SQIVND (reference sequence). The CDR3 spans 12 residues. V lost 4 bases and J 2 bases, leaving 6 bases between the germline ends. Here the CDR3 DNA reads TGTGCCAGTAGTACGGGGCCCTACGAGCAGTACTTC. It translates to CASSTGPYEQYF.

V gene TRBV5-1 combines with J gene TRBJ2-5; the D call may be TRBD1 or TRBD2 (5 bases each). The germline V gene has CDR1 SGHRS and CDR2 YFSETQ. This CDR3 region has 16 residues. The V and J ends lost 0 bases and 4 bases respectively, with 16 bases between them. The CDR3 DNA reads TGCGCCAGCAGCTTGGGCCCGAGGGGCGTATCAGAGACCCAGTACTTC. Translated, it gives CASSLGPRGVSETQYF.

V gene TRBV4-1 combines with J gene TRBJ1-1; tentatively, D is TRBD1 (6 bases). V lost 1 base, J lost 5 bases, and 17 bases lay in between. The CDR3 consists of 16 residues. Germline CDR1 reads MGHRA; CDR2 reads YSYEKL. The CDR3 loop reads CASSQVLLEGGTEAFF. CDR3 in DNA: TGCGCCAGCAGCCAAGTTCTGCTTGAGGGGGGGACTGAAGCTTTCTTT.

V gene TRBV6-1 combines with J gene TRBJ1-6; the match to TRBD1 covers 10 bases. V was pared by 7 bases and J by 9 bases, with 6 bases of the junction left unmatched. The CDR3 is made up of 14 amino acids. Germline-derived CDR1 and CDR2 are MNHNS and SASEGT. For the CDR3, the DNA is TGTGCCAGCACTACGACAGGGGGCTCTTCACCCCTCCACTTT. Translated, it gives CASTTTGGSSPLHF.